Included here is one T cell receptor (beta chain) sequence, with context. The sample belongs to a study of blood T cell repertoires in COVID-19. For the study at large: Samples came from the United States, Italy and Spain, spanning acute and convalescent COVID-19.

The data were produced by immunoSEQ multiplex PCR, yet TCRdb's version contains in-frame clones alone and is incomplete. The table has approximately 100,000 clones, 85% seen once. CDR3 length equals 13 residues. Germline V CDR1 and CDR2: LNHDA, SQIVND (reference sequence). V trimming: 6 bases; J trimming: 6 bases; junction bases outside the gene matches: 7. The chain uses TRBV19 and TRBJ1-2, with 7 nucleotides matching TRBD1. This receptor was taken from a woman in her 70s with active or convalescent COVID-19. Sequencing used peripheral blood. The CDR3: CASRETGNDGYTF. DNA for the CDR3: TGTGCCAGTAGAGAGACAGGGAATGATGGCTACACCTTC. Supplemented by reference TRBV19 and TRBJ1-2, the full variable domain reads DGGITQSPKYLFRKEGQNVTLSCEQNLNHDAMYWYRQDPGQGLRLIYYSQIVNDFQKGDIAEGYSVSREKKESFPLTVTSAQKNPTAFYLCASRETGNDGYTFGSGTRLTVV.